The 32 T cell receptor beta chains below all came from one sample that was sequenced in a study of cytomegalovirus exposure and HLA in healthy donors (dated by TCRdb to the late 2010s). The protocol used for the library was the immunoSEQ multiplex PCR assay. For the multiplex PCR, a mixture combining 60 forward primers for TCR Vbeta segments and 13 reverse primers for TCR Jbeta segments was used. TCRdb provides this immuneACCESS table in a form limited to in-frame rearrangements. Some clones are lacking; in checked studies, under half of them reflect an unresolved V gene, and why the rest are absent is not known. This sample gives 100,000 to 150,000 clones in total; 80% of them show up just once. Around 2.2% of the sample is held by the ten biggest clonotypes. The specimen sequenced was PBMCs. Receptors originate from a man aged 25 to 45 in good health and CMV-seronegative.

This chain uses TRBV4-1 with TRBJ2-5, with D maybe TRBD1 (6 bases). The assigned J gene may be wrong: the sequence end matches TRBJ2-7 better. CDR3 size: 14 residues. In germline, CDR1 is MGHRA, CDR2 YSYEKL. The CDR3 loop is CASSRSEQGYEQYF. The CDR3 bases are TGCGCCAGCAGCCGATCGGAGCAGGGGTACGAGCAGTACTTC.

The CDR3, as DNA: TGTGCCAGCAGTGATGGAGGGGTCTCTGGGGCCAACGTCCTGACTTTC. Its protein product is CASSDGGVSGANVLTF. The chain links TRBV6-4 to TRBJ2-6, with a tentative D call TRBD2 (6 bases). V gave up 3 bases and J gave up 0 bases, with 9 bases separating them. The CDR3 totals 16 residues. Germline V gene data show CDR1 as MRHNA and CDR2 as SNTAGT.

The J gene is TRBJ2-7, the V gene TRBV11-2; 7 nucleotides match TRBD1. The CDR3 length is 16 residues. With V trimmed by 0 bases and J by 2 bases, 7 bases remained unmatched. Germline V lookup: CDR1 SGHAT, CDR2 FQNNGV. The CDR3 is CASSLDLTGLPYEQYF. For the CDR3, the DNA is TGTGCCAGCAGCTTAGATTTGACAGGGCTTCCCTACGAGCAGTACTTC. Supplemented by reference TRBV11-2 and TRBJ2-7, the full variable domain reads EAGVAQSPRYKIIEKRQSVAFWCNPISGHATLYWYQQILGQGPKLLIQFQNNGVVDDSQLPKDRFSAERLKGVDSTLKIQPAKLEDSAVYLCASSLDLTGLPYEQYFGPGTRLTVT.

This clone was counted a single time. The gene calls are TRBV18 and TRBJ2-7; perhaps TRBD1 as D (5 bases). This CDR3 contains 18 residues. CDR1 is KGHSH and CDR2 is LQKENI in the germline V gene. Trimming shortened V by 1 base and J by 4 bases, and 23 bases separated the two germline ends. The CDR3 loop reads CASSPLPQGTQRRYEQYF. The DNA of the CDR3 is TGTGCCAGCTCACCACTCCCCCAGGGAACACAACGAAGATACGAGCAGTACTTC.

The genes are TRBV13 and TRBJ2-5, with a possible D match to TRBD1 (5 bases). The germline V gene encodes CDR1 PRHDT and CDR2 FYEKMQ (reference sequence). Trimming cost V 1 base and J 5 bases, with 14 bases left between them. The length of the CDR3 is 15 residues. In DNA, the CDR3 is TGTGCCAGCAGCTTAGTGGCAGGGCCTAGGGAGACCCAGTACTTC. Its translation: CASSLVAGPRETQYF.

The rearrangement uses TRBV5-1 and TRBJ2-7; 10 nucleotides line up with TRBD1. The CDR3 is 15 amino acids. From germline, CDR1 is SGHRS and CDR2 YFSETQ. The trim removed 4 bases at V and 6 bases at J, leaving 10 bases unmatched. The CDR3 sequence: CASSPPTGGELEQYF. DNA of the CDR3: TGCGCCAGCAGCCCCCCGACAGGGGGCGAACTCGAGCAGTACTTC.

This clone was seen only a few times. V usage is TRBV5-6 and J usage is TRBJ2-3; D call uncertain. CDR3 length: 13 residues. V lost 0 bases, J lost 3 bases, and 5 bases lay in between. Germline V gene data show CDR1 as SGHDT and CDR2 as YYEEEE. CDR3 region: CASSLDRTDTQYF. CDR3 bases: TGTGCCAGCAGCTTGGACAGAACAGATACGCAGTATTTT.

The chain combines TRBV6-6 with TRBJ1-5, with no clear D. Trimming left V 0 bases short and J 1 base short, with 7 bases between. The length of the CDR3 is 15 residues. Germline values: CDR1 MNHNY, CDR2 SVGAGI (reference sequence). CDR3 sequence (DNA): TGTGCCAGCAGTTACTCGCTGGGCAGCAATCAGCCCCAGCATTTT. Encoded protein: CASSYSLGSNQPQHF.

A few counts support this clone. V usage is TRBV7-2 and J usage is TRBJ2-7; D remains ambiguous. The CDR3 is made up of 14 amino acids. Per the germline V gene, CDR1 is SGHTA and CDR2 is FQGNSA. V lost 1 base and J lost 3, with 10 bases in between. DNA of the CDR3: TGTGCCAGCAGCTTAGGGGCAGCCAACTACGAGCAGTACTTC. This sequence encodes CASSLGAANYEQYF.

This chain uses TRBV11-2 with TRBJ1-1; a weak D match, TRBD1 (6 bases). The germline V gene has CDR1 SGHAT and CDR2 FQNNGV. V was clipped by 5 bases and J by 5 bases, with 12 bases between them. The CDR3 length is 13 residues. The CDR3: CASSRRGGTEAFF. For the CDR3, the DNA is TGTGCCAGCAGCCGCAGGGGTGGGACTGAAGCTTTCTTT.

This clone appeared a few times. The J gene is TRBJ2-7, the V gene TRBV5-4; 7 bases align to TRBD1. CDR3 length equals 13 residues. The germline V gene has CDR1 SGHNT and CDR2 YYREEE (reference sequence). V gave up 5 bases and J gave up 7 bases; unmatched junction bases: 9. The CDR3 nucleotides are TGTGCCAGCAGACCCGACAGGGTGGGGGAGCAGTACTTC. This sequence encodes CASRPDRVGEQYF.

In DNA, the CDR3 is TGCGCCAGCAGCCAAGATGGGGCAGGGTTCTACGAGCAGTACTTC. Its translation: CASSQDGAGFYEQYF. The V and J genes are TRBV4-3 and TRBJ2-7, with TRBD1 as a possible D gene (5 bases). Trimming removed 0 bases at V and 3 bases at J, with 12 bases between. This CDR3 comprises 15 residues. Germline V gene lookup returns CDR1 LGHNA and CDR2 YSLEER.

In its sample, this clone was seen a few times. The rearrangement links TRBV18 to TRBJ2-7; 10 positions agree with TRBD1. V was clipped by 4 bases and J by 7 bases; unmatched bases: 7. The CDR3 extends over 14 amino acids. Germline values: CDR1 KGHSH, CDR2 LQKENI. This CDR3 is CASSQGQGLGEQYF. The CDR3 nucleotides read TGTGCCAGCTCACAGGGACAGGGGCTGGGTGAGCAGTACTTC.

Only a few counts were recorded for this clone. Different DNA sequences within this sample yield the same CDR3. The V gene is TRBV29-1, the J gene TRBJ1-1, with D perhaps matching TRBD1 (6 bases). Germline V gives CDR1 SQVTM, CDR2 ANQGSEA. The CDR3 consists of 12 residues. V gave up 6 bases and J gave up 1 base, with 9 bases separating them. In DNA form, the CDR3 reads TGCAGCGTCGTGACAGGGAACACTGAAGCTTTCTTT. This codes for CSVVTGNTEAFF. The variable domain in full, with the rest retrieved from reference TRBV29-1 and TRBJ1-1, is SAVISQKPSRDICQRGTSLTIQCQVDSQVTMMFWYRQQPGQSLTLIATANQGSEATYESGFVIDKFPISRPNLTFSTLTVSNMSPEDSSIYLCSVVTGNTEAFFGQGTRLTVV.

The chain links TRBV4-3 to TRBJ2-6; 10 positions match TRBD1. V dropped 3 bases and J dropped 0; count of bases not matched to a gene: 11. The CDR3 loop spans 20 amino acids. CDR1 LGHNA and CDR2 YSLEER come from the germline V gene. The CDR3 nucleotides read TGCGCCAGCAGCCACAAATGGGTTGGGACAGGGGACTCTGGGGCCAACGTCCTGACTTTC. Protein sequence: CASSHKWVGTGDSGANVLTF.

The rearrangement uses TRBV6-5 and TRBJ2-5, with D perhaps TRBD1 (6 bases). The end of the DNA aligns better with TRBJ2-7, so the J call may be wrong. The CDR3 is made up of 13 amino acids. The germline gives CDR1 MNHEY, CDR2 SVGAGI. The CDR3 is CASSVDSFYEQYF. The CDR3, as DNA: TGTGCCAGCAGTGTGGACAGTTTCTACGAGCAGTACTTC.

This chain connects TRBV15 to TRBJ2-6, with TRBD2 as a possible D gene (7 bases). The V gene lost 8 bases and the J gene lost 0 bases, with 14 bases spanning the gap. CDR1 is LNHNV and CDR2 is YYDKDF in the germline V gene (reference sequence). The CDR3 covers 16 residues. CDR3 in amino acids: CATEAGEGSGANVLTF. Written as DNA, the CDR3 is TGTGCCACCGAGGCAGGGGAGGGCTCTGGGGCCAACGTCCTGACTTTC.

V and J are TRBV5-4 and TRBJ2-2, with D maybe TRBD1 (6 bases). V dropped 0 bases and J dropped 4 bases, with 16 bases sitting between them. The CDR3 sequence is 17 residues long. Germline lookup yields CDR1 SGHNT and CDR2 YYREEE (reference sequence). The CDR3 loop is CASSLDSGVPGTGELFF. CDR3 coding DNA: TGTGCCAGCAGCTTGGACTCAGGGGTTCCGGGCACCGGGGAGCTGTTTTTT.

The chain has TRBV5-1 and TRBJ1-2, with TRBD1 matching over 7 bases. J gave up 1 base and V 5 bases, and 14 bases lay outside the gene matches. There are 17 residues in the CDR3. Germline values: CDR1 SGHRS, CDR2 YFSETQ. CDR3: CASSSPEGQIFNYGYTF. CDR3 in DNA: TGCGCCAGCAGTTCTCCAGAGGGACAGATCTTTAACTATGGCTACACCTTC.

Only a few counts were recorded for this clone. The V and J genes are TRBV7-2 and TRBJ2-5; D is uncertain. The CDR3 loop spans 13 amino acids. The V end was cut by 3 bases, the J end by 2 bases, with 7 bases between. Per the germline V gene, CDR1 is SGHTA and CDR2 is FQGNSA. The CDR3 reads CASSFGLQETQYF. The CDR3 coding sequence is TGTGCCAGCAGCTTTGGGCTTCAAGAGACCCAGTACTTC.

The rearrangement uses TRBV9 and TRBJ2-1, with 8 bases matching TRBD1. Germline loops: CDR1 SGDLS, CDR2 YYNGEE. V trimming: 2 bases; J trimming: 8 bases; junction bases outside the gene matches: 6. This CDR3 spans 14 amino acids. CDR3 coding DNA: TGTGCCAGCAGCGTTAGACAGGGGTCCGATGAGCAGTTCTTC. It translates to CASSVRQGSDEQFF. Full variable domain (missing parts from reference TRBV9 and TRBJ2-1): DSGVTQTPKHLITATGQRVTLRCSPRSGDLSVYWYQQSLDQGLQFLIQYYNGEERAKGNILERFSAQQFPDLHSELNLSSLELGDSALYFCASSVRQGSDEQFFGPGTRLTVL.

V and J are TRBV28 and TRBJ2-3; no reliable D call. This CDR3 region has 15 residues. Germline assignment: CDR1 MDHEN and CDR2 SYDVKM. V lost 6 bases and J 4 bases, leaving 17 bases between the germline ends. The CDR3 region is CASSVSQSSADTQYF. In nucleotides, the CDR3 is TGTGCCAGCAGCGTTTCACAGAGTTCGGCAGATACGCAGTATTTT.

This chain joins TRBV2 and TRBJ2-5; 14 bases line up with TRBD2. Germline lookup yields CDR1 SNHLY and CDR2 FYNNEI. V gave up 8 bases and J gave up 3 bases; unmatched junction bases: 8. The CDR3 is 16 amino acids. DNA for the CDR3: TGTGCCAGCGGCCCTGAGACTAGCGGGGGGGAAGAGACCCAGTACTTC. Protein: CASGPETSGGEETQYF. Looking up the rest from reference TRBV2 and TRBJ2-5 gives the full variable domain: EPEVTQTPSHQVTQMGQEVILRCVPISNHLYFYWYRQILGQKVEFLVSFYNNEISEKSEIFDDQFSVERPDGSNFTLKIRSTKLEDSAMYFCASGPETSGGEETQYFGPGTRLLVL.

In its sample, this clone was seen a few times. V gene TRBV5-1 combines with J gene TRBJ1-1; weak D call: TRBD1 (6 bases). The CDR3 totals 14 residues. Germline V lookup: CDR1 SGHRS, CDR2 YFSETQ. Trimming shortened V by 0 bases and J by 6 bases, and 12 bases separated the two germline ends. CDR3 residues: CASSLDSGVAEAFF. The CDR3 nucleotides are TGCGCCAGCAGCTTGGACTCAGGGGTTGCTGAAGCTTTCTTT.

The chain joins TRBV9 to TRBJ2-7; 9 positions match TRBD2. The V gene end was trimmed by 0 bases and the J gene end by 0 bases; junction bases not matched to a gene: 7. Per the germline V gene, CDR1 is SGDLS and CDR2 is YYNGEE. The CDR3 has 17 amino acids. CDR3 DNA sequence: TGTGCCAGCAGCGTAGTAAGACTAGCGGAGCCCTCCTACGAGCAGTACTTC. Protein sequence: CASSVVRLAEPSYEQYF.

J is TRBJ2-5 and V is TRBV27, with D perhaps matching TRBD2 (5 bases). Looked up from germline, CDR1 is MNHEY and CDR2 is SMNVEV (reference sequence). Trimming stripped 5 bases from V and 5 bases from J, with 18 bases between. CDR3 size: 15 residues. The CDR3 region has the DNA TGTGCCAGCAGTCCAGGTCGGCGGGTGGGGGAGACCCAGTACTTC. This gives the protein CASSPGRRVGETQYF.

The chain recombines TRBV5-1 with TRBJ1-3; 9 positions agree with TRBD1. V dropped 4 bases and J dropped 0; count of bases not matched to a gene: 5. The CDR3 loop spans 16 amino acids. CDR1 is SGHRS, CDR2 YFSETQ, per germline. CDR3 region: CASSLGTGFSGNTIYF. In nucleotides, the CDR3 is TGCGCCAGCAGCCTCGGGACAGGGTTCTCTGGAAACACCATATATTTT.

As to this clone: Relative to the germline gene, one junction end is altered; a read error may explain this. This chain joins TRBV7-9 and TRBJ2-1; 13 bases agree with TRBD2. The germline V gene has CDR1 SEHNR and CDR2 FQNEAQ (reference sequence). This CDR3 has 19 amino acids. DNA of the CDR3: TGTGCCAGCAGTTTAGCTCGGACTAGCGGGGGCCAAGAATACAATGAGCAGTTCTTC. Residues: CASSLARTSGGQEYNEQFF.

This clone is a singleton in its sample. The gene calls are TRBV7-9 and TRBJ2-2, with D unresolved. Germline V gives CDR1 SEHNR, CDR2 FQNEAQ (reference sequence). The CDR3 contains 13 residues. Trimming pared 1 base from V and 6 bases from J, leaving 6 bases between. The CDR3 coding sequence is TGTGCCAGCAGCTTAGTTACGGCCGGGGAGCTGTTTTTT. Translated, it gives CASSLVTAGELFF.

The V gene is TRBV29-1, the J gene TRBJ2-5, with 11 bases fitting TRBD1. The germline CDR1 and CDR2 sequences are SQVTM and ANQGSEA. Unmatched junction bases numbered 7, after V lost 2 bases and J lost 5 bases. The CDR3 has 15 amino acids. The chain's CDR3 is CSVESGQGAWETQYF. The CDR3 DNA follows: TGCAGCGTTGAAAGTGGACAGGGGGCTTGGGAGACCCAGTACTTC.

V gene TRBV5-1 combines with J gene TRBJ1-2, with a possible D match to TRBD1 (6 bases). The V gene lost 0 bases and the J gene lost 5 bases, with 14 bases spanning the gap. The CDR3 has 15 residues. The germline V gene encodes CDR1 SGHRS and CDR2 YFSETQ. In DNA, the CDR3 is TGCGCCAGCAGCTTGGCCGAGGGCAGGGGATATGGCTACACCTTC. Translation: CASSLAEGRGYGYTF.

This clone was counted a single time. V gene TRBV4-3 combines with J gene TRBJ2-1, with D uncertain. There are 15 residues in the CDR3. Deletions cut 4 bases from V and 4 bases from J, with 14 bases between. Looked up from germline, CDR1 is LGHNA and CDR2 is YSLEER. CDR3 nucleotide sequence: TGCGCCAGCAGCCCAAACTACGACGTATACAATGAGCAGTTCTTC. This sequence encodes CASSPNYDVYNEQFF.